This TCR beta chain is drawn from a study of breast tumors, draining lymph nodes, adjacent tissues. The table lists this clonotype with many counts. Its antigen is unidentified. Study observations and caveats: Compared with basal-like, luminal-like tumors shared significantly more repertoire with nontumor tissue. Tumor T cell lymph node origin was a supported hypothesis, not proven. Tumors had less TCR diversity than lymph nodes, more than nontumor tissue. Data fit most tumor T cells coming from lymph node, expanding in tumor.

Samples came from axillary lymph nodes draining the breast cancer. TCRdb analysed the multiplex PCR reads with MiXCR anew, one entry per CDR3 protein. This table holds 200,000 to 300,000 distinct CDR3 sequences, 30% found once. The germline CDR1 and CDR2 sequences are SGHAT and FQNNGV. CDR3 size: 14 residues. Trimming took off 8 bases at V and 4 bases at J, with 15 bases between the two ends. The chain combines TRBV11-2 with TRBJ2-1; the D gene is possibly TRBD1 (5 bases). This sequence originates from a female donor with breast cancer. Some clones in this sample may be carry-over from other donors' samples. Specimen: axillary lymph node tissue. CDR3 region: CASEGRVGYNEQFF. The CDR3 DNA is TGTGCCAGCGAAGGCAGGGTGGGGTACAATGAGCAGTTCTTC. Looking up the rest from reference TRBV11-2 and TRBJ2-1 gives the full variable domain: EAGVAQSPRYKIIEKRQSVAFWCNPISGHATLYWYQQILGQGPKLLIQFQNNGVVDDSQLPKDRFSAERLKGVDSTLKIQPAKLEDSAVYLCASEGRVGYNEQFFGPGTRLTVL.